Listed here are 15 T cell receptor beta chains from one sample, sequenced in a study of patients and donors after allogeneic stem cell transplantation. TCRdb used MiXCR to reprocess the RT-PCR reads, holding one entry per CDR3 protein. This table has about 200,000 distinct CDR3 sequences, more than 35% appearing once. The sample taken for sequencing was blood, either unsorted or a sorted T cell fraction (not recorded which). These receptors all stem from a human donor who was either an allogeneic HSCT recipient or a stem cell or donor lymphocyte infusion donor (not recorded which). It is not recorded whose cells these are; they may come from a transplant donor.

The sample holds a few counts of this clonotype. The DNA for the CDR3 is TGTGCCAGCAGCCAGGTCGACAGGGACCTTAATGAAAAACTGTTTTTT. This translates into CASSQVDRDLNEKLFF. The chain links TRBV3-1 to TRBJ1-4; TRBD1 aligns across 7 bases. The CDR3 has 16 amino acids. The germline gives CDR1 LGHDT, CDR2 YNNKEL (reference sequence). The J segment lost 4 bases and the V segment lost 3 bases, leaving 8 bases of the junction unmatched.

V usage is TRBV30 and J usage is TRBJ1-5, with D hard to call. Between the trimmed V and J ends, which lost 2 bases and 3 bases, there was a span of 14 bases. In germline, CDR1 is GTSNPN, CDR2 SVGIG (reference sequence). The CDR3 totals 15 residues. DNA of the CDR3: TGTGCCTGGAGTCCACCTGGTCCTTTCAATCAGCCCCAGCATTTT. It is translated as CAWSPPGPFNQPQHF.

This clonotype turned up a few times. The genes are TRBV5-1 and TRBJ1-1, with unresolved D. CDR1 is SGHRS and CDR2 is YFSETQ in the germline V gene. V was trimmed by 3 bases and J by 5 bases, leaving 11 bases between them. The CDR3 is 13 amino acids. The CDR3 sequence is CASSSQPRTEAFF. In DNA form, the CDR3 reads TGCGCCAGCAGCTCACAGCCTAGGACTGAAGCTTTCTTT.

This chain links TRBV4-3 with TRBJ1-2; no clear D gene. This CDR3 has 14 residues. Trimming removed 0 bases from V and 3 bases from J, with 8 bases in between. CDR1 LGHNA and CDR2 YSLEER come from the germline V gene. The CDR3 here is CASSQDLRDYGYTF. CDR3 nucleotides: TGCGCCAGCAGCCAAGATTTAAGGGACTATGGCTACACCTTC.

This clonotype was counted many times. CDR3 DNA sequence: TGTGCCAGCAGCTTAAATTGGGGGACTGAAGCTTTCTTT. Its protein is CASSLNWGTEAFF. The chain carries TRBV7-3 and TRBJ1-1; tentative D call: TRBD1 (5 bases). V was cut by 1 base and J by 5 bases, with 8 bases left in between. Germline lookup yields CDR1 SGHTA and CDR2 FQGTGA. CDR3 length equals 13 residues.

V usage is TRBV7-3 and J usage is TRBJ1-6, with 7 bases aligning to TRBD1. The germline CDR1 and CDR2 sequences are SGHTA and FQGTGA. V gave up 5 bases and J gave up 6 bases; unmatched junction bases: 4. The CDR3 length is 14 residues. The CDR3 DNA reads TGTGCCAGCAGCCCCACAGGGGCTAATTCACCCCTCCACTTT. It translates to CASSPTGANSPLHF.

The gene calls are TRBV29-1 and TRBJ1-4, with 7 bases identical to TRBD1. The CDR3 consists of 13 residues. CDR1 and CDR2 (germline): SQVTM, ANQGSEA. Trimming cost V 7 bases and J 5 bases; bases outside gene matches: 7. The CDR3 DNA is TGCAGCGCTATGACAGGGAAAAATGAAAAACTGTTTTTT. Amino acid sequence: CSAMTGKNEKLFF.

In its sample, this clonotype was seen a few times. The CDR3 DNA is TGCAGTGCTACCCCCCGGACAGGGGATCAGCCCCAGCATTTT. Amino acid sequence: CSATPRTGDQPQHF. This sequence joins TRBV20-1 and TRBJ1-5; 9 nucleotides match TRBD1. CDR1 and CDR2 (germline): DFQATT, SNEGSKA (reference sequence). The CDR3 totals 14 residues. With V trimmed by 4 bases and J by 5 bases, 6 bases remained unmatched.

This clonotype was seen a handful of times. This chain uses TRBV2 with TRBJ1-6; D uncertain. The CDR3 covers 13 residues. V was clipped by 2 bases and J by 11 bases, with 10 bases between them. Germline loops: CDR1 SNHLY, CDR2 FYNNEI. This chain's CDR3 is CASSEPRIPPLHF. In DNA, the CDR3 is TGTGCCAGCAGTGAACCCCGGATTCCACCCCTCCACTTT.

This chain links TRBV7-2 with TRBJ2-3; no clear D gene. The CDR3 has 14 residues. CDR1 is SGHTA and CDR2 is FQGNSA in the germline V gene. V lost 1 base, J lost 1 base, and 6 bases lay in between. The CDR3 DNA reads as TGTGCCAGCAGCTTAGGGTTAGGCACAGATACGCAGTATTTT. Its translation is CASSLGLGTDTQYF. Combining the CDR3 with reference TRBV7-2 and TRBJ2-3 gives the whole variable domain GAGVSQSPSNKVTEKGKDVELRCDPISGHTALYWYRQSLGQGLEFLIYFQGNSAPDKSGLPSDRFSAERTGGSVSTLTIQRTQQEDSAVYLCASSLGLGTDTQYFGPGTRLTVL.

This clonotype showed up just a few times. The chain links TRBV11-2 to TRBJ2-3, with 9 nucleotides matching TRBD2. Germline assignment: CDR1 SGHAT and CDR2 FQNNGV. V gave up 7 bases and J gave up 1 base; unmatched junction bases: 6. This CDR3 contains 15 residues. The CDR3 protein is CASNRLADRTDTQYF. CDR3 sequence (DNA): TGTGCCAGCAACCGACTAGCGGATCGCACAGATACGCAGTATTTT. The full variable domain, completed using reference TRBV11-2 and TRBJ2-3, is EAGVAQSPRYKIIEKRQSVAFWCNPISGHATLYWYQQILGQGPKLLIQFQNNGVVDDSQLPKDRFSAERLKGVDSTLKIQPAKLEDSAVYLCASNRLADRTDTQYFGPGTRLTVL.

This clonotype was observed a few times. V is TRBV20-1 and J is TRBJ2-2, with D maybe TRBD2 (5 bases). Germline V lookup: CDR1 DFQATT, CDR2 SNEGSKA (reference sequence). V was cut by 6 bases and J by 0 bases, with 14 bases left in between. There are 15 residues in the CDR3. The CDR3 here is CSARTSTPNTGELFF. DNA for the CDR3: TGCAGTGCCCGGACTTCGACCCCGAACACCGGGGAGCTGTTTTTT.

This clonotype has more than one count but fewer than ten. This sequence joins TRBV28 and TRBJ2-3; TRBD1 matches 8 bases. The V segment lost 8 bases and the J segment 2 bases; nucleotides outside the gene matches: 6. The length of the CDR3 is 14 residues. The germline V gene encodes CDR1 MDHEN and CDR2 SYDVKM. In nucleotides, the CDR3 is TGTGCCAGCCAAGAGGGACAGGTCACAGATACGCAGTATTTT. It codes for CASQEGQVTDTQYF.

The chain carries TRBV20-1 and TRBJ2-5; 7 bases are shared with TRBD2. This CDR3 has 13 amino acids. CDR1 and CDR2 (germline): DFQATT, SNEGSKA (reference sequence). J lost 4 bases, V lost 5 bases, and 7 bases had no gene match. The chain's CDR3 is CSAQDPGGETQYF. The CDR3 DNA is TGCAGTGCTCAGGACCCGGGAGGAGAGACCCAGTACTTC.

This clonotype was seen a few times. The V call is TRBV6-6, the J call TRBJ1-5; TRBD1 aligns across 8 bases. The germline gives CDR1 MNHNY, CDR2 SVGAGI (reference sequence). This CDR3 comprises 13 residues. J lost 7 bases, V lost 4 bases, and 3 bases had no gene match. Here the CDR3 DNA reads TGTGCCAGCAGTTTAGACAGGGGCCAGCCCCAGCATTTT. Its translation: CASSLDRGQPQHF.